This TCR beta chain was observed in a study of T cell responses to AZD1222 COVID-19 vaccine (dated by TCRdb to the early 2020s). Study-level background: AZD1222 recipients whose second dose came at about 4 weeks and those whose second dose came at about 12 weeks were combined into one group, since spike-specific TCR depth and breadth did not differ between the two schedules. TCR sequencing covered over 230 trial participants: 200 to 210 given two doses of AZD1222 and around 25 given two doses of MenACWY control vaccine. Trial participants were enrolled into age subgroups of 18-55, 56-69 and 70-plus years, which contained around 150, 28 and 57 TCR-sequenced participants, respectively. General conclusions and limits of the study: Nearly half of unique spike-specific TCRs reportedly recognized epitopes outside regions mutated in the B.1.351 and B.1.1.7 variants. After two AZD1222 doses, both the breadth and the depth of spike-specific TCRs were significantly higher than at day 0 and than in MenACWY recipients. Most participants were white British and females outnumbered males, and the authors suggested that clonal diversity may have been underestimated. The vaccine-associated CD4 TCRs covered the entire spike protein, and the dominant responses fell in regions 160-218 and 743-854. The 56-69-year group was small, and its depth increase did not reach significance, likely because of low power. Only five or six AZD1222 recipients were SARS-CoV-2 seropositive at baseline, limiting conclusions about previously exposed vaccinees. Because no samples from the day 14 peak response were available, repertoires could be characterized only after the peak T cell response.

This clone was seen once. Its antigen is still unknown. No much larger clone is present one base from it, and per-base qualities are unavailable. The CDR3 contains 16 residues, cysteine and phenylalanine counted. The only DNA kept is the CDR3, 48 bases in frame from the first base. Germline trimming amounts to 3 bases on V and 2 bases on J, with 3 as the count of junction bases outside the gene matches. CDR1 SGDLS and CDR2 YYNGEE were looked up in the germline V gene. What this sample's time point label stands for: baseline before first vaccination. Vaccinee samples were obtained from the UK trials COV001 and COV002, which included a single-blind randomized controlled phase 2/3 trial of AZD1222 (ChAdOx1 nCoV-19) in healthy adults. For TCRbeta chain sequencing, PBMC samples were collected from trial participants at day 0 and at day 28 after the second dose. The CDR3 regions of human TCRbeta chains were analyzed by immunosequencing. For the original study's pipeline: TCRs in the repertoires were compared against a reference library of SARS-CoV-2-specific TCRs that had been generated with the MIRA antigen-specificity platform. Breadth was defined as the fraction of unique TCRs that were SARS-CoV-2-associated. Depth was defined as the fraction of total T cells that were SARS-CoV-2-associated. Each spike-specific TCR was assigned to its reactive spike region and to a CD4 or CD8 class using the MIRA data. Log10-transformed breadth and depth values were compared by one-way ANOVA with Sidak's multiple comparisons tests. This immuneACCESS table, as held by TCRdb, lists in-frame sequences with V and J called but not all clones. Of the missing ones, under half trace to an unresolved V gene in checked studies; the others have no known cause. V, J and clone size derive from that table, while D and trimming were established from the DNA sequence. The sample contains about 120,000 clones, roughly 90% of them found a single time. Under 9% of the sample is in the top ten clones.

The V gene is TRBV9 and the J gene is TRBJ2-2, with 11 bases matching TRBD2. The sequenced sample was peripheral blood, obtained on day 0 of AZD1222 vaccination. The receptor was derived from an adult in good health. CDR3 loop: CASSGTSGSNTGELFF. The DNA reads as follows: TGTGCCAGCAGCGGCACTAGCGGGAGTAACACCGGGGAGCTGTTTTTT. Extended through the reference TRBV9 and TRBJ2-2 proteins, this CDR3 yields the full variable domain: DSGVTQTPKHLITATGQRVTLRCSPRSGDLSVYWYQQSLDQGLQFLIQYYNGEERAKGNILERFSAQQFPDLHSELNLSSLELGDSALYFCASSGTSGSNTGELFFGEGSRLTVL.